These T cell receptor beta chains were read from a single sample in a study of metastatic and nonmetastatic thyroid tumors. TCRdb called clones again from the PCR reads with MiXCR. The sample lists tens of thousands of clones, around a third occurring once. The specimen was tumor tissue. These receptors were collected from a female donor with papillary thyroid cancer or a benign thyroid nodule (not recorded which). Some clones in this sample may be carry-over from other donors' samples. Both conserved end residues are part of each CDR3. Fields, in order: CDR3 DNA, CDR3 protein, V gene, J gene, clone size, D gene. A D gene is named only where the DNA matches it firmly. Rows may omit the clone size; those that give it use once, few, many or a size class.

DNA: TGCAGTGCTAGTGACCCTTCACGGACAGGGGAAGAGACCCAGTACTTC
CDR3: CSASDPSRTGEETQYF
V: TRBV20-1
J: TRBJ2-5
size: once
D: TRBD1

DNA: TGTGCCAGCAGCCGTCAGCACTCTTACGAGCAGTACTTC
CDR3: CASSRQHSYEQYF
V: TRBV2
J: TRBJ2-7
size: .
D: .

DNA: TGTGCCAGCAGAGGGGACAGCAATCAGCCCCAGCATTTT
CDR3: CASRGDSNQPQHF
V: TRBV6-1
J: TRBJ1-5
size: .
D: .

DNA: TGCGCCAGCAGTGAGGCGGGACAGGGGGGCGACGAGCAGTACTTC
CDR3: CASSEAGQGGDEQYF
V: TRBV10-2
J: TRBJ2-7
size: .
D: TRBD1

DNA: TGTGCCAGTAGTATATCAGTGAACACTGAAGCTTTCTTT
CDR3: CASSISVNTEAFF
V: TRBV19
J: TRBJ1-1
size: few
D: .

DNA: TGTGCCAGCAGCGTGACTTTGGGCACTGAAGCTTTCTTT
CDR3: CASSVTLGTEAFF
V: TRBV7-9
J: TRBJ1-1
size: .
D: .

DNA: TGTGCCAGCAGCGACCGGGACAGCCTTTACAATGAGCAGTTCTTC
CDR3: CASSDRDSLYNEQFF
V: TRBV27
J: TRBJ2-1
size: few
D: TRBD1

DNA: TGCAGTGCTTCTGGCGGGAACACTGAAGCTTTCTTT
CDR3: CSASGGNTEAFF
V: TRBV20-1
J: TRBJ1-1
size: once
D: .

DNA: TGCAGTGCTCCCAGGGGGCGTATCAATACGCAGTATTTT
CDR3: CSAPRGRINTQYF
V: TRBV20-1
J: TRBJ2-3
size: few
D: TRBD1

DNA: TGTGCCAGCAGTGATAACCCCCTCTTAGGGAGCCGATCCGAGCAGTTCTTC
CDR3: CASSDNPLLGSRSEQFF
V: TRBV27
J: TRBJ2-1
size: few
D: .

DNA: TGTGCCACCAGCAGAGGAGACACACCCTACGAGCAGTACTTC
CDR3: CATSRGDTPYEQYF
V: TRBV15
J: TRBJ2-7
size: .
D: .

DNA: TGTGCCAGCAAATCAACGACAGGGGGTGTTTCACCCCTCCACTTT
CDR3: CASKSTTGGVSPLHF
V: TRBV28
J: TRBJ1-6
size: .
D: TRBD1

DNA: TGTGCCAGCAGTGAAGCATCTAGGGGAGTTAACTATGGCTACACCTTC
CDR3: CASSEASRGVNYGYTF
V: TRBV2
J: TRBJ1-2
size: .
D: .

DNA: TGTGCCAGCAGCTTAGGGGAGGGTGGGGCCAACGTCCTGACTTTC
CDR3: CASSLGEGGANVLTF
V: TRBV7-3
J: TRBJ2-6
size: many
D: TRBD2

DNA: TGTGCCAGCAGCACCGAGCTTGGGTGGAATTCACCCCTCCACTTT
CDR3: CASSTELGWNSPLHF
V: TRBV5-6
J: TRBJ1-6
size: .
D: .

DNA: TGTGCCAGTAGGATTGACGACGGGGGCACCTACGAGCAGTACTTC
CDR3: CASRIDDGGTYEQYF
V: TRBV19
J: TRBJ2-7
size: many
D: .

DNA: TGTGCCAGCAGTGCAGCCTCCGGGGTGGAGCCCTACGAGCAGTACTTC
CDR3: CASSAASGVEPYEQYF
V: TRBV27
J: TRBJ2-7
size: .
D: .

DNA: TGTGCCAGCAGTTTTGCAGGGACCTATGGCTACACCTTC
CDR3: CASSFAGTYGYTF
V: TRBV28
J: TRBJ1-2
size: few
D: .

DNA: TGTGCCAGCTCACTGGGGATGGAGACCCAGTACTTC
CDR3: CASSLGMETQYF
V: TRBV18
J: TRBJ2-5
size: .
D: .

DNA: TGTGCCAGTACCCGAAACAGGGACACTGAAGCTTTCTTT
CDR3: CASTRNRDTEAFF
V: TRBV19
J: TRBJ1-1
size: .
D: .

DNA: TGTGCCAGCAGCCCCCCGGCTAGCGGAGCTTACGAGCAGTACTTC
CDR3: CASSPPASGAYEQYF
V: TRBV7-2
J: TRBJ2-7
size: .
D: TRBD2

DNA: TGTGCCACCAGGCAGGAGAAATACTACGAGCAGTACTTC
CDR3: CATRQEKYYEQYF
V: TRBV24-1
J: TRBJ2-7
size: few
D: .

DNA: TGTGCCTGGAGTCGAGGGGCTGGGGCCAACGTCCTGACTTTC
CDR3: CAWSRGAGANVLTF
V: TRBV30
J: TRBJ2-6
size: many
D: .

DNA: TGTGCCAGCAGCACGGGAGAGCTATTACGGGGAAACACCATATATTTT
CDR3: CASSTGELLRGNTIYF
V: TRBV12-3/TRBV12-4
J: TRBJ1-3
size: .
D: .

DNA: TGTGCTAGTGGTTTGGCGACAGGGGAGCTGTTTTTT
CDR3: CASGLATGELFF
V: TRBV12-5
J: TRBJ2-2
size: few
D: .

DNA: TGTGCCAGCAGTCAGACAGGGGGCCAGAACACTGAAGCTTTCTTT
CDR3: CASSQTGGQNTEAFF
V: TRBV6-1
J: TRBJ1-1
size: .
D: TRBD1

DNA: TGTGCCAGTAGTATAGCCGGGAATCCCTACGAGCAGTACTTC
CDR3: CASSIAGNPYEQYF
V: TRBV19
J: TRBJ2-7
size: few
D: .

DNA: TGTGCCAGCTCACCAGTTGTCCCGGGACAGTACACAGATACGCAGTATTTT
CDR3: CASSPVVPGQYTDTQYF
V: TRBV18
J: TRBJ2-3
size: .
D: TRBD1

DNA: TGTGCTAGTGGTTTGTTCCGGAACACTGAAGCTTTCTTT
CDR3: CASGLFRNTEAFF
V: TRBV12-5
J: TRBJ1-1
size: few
D: .

DNA: TGTGCCAGCAGCCCCGGTCGGGGCTATGGCTACACCTTC
CDR3: CASSPGRGYGYTF
V: TRBV6-1
J: TRBJ1-2
size: .
D: .

DNA: TGTGCCAGCAGTGAGGGTCGCGGCAATCAAGAGACCCAGTACTTC
CDR3: CASSEGRGNQETQYF
V: TRBV2
J: TRBJ2-5
size: few
D: .

DNA: TGCAGCGCGACGGGCGAGGGGACCTACAATGAGCAGTTCTTC
CDR3: CSATGEGTYNEQFF
V: TRBV29-1
J: TRBJ2-1
size: .
D: .

DNA: TGTGCCAGTACCATCGGGACAGCAAACACCATATATTTT
CDR3: CASTIGTANTIYF
V: TRBV19
J: TRBJ1-3
size: few
D: TRBD1

DNA: TGTGCCAGCATCAGGGGGGGCTCAGCGGACGAGCAGTACTTC
CDR3: CASIRGGSADEQYF
V: TRBV28
J: TRBJ2-7
size: .
D: .

DNA: TGTGCCAGCAAATTGACTCGAAGCACAGATACGCAGTATTTT
CDR3: CASKLTRSTDTQYF
V: TRBV6-1
J: TRBJ2-3
size: .
D: .

DNA: TGTGCCAGCAGTCCCCCCGGGACACAGAACACTGAAGCTTTCTTT
CDR3: CASSPPGTQNTEAFF
V: TRBV28
J: TRBJ1-1
size: few
D: .

DNA: TGTGCCAGCAGGGTCGGACAGGGGAAAACAGATACGCAGTATTTT
CDR3: CASRVGQGKTDTQYF
V: TRBV6-1
J: TRBJ2-3
size: .
D: TRBD1

DNA: TGTGCCAGCAGTTCATTCACCGGAGTTGGCAATGAGCAGTTCTTC
CDR3: CASSSFTGVGNEQFF
V: TRBV6-2/TRBV6-3
J: TRBJ2-1
size: .
D: .

DNA: TGTGCCATCAGTGAGGAGGTTCTGGCTCAGCGGTACTTC
CDR3: CAISEEVLAQRYF
V: TRBV10-3
J: TRBJ2-7
size: few
D: .

DNA: TGTGCCAGCAGCACGGGACTAGCGGGACCTAACACCGGGGAGCTGTTTTTT
CDR3: CASSTGLAGPNTGELFF
V: TRBV7-8
J: TRBJ2-2
size: .
D: TRBD2

DNA: TGTGCCAGCAGTGAACAGGGCGTGGGGACCGGGGAGCTGTTTTTT
CDR3: CASSEQGVGTGELFF
V: TRBV2
J: TRBJ2-2
size: few
D: .

DNA: TGTGCCAGCAGTCCGACATGGAAAACTTTCTTT
CDR3: CASSPTWKTFF
V: TRBV12-3/TRBV12-4
J: TRBJ1-1
size: .
D: .

DNA: TGTGCCATCAGTCGACAGAGCCGACCAGATGGCTACACCTTC
CDR3: CAISRQSRPDGYTF
V: TRBV10-3
J: TRBJ1-2
size: few
D: .

DNA: TGTGCCAGCAGTTACTCTAGCGGGAGCACAGATACGCAGTATTTT
CDR3: CASSYSSGSTDTQYF
V: TRBV6-2/TRBV6-3
J: TRBJ2-3
size: .
D: TRBD2

DNA: TGTGCCAGCAGTACGTGGACAGACGGGGAGCTGTTTTTT
CDR3: CASSTWTDGELFF
V: TRBV27
J: TRBJ2-2
size: many
D: .

DNA: TGTGCCAGCAGTTTCGGGGTCGAGCAGTACTTC
CDR3: CASSFGVEQYF
V: TRBV12-3/TRBV12-4
J: TRBJ2-7
size: .
D: .

DNA: TGCAGTGCTAGAGATGGGGACAGGGTCTATAATTCACCCCTCCACTTT
CDR3: CSARDGDRVYNSPLHF
V: TRBV20-1
J: TRBJ1-6
size: few
D: TRBD1

DNA: TGTGCCAGCAGAGGGTCATTAGCCAAAAACATTCAGTACTTC
CDR3: CASRGSLAKNIQYF
V: TRBV27
J: TRBJ2-4
size: .
D: .

DNA: TGTGCCAGCAGCGTCGCCTACGGGGCTTTCTTT
CDR3: CASSVAYGAFF
V: TRBV2
J: TRBJ1-1
size: few
D: .

DNA: TGTGCCAGAAGACACGGACAGGTTAGCACCGGGGAGCTGTTTTTT
CDR3: CARRHGQVSTGELFF
V: TRBV6-1
J: TRBJ2-2
size: few
D: TRBD1

DNA: TGTGCCTGGAGTATCCAACAGGGAGGAGGAAAACTGTTTTTT
CDR3: CAWSIQQGGGKLFF
V: TRBV30
J: TRBJ1-4
size: .
D: .

DNA: TGTGCCTGGAGTAGCCCTAGGGTCGGCACAGATACGCAGTATTTT
CDR3: CAWSSPRVGTDTQYF
V: TRBV30
J: TRBJ2-3
size: .
D: .

DNA: TGTGCCACCAGTGACCAACGGACAGGGAAGTCCTACAATGAGCAGTTCTTC
CDR3: CATSDQRTGKSYNEQFF
V: TRBV24-1
J: TRBJ2-1
size: .
D: TRBD1

DNA: TGTGCCAGCAGTTACGGACAGAATGGGGTCAATGAGCAGTTCTTC
CDR3: CASSYGQNGVNEQFF
V: TRBV27
J: TRBJ2-1
size: .
D: .